One sample yielded the 17 T cell receptor beta chains listed below, sequenced in a study of blood T cell repertoires in COVID-19. Repertoires were generated with immunoSEQ multiplex PCR, while TCRdb's copy carries only in-frame clones and drops some. The data show 220,000 or so clones, around 81% seen once. The sequenced material came from peripheral blood. The receptors come from a woman in her sixties with acute or convalescent COVID-19.

The chain links TRBV5-4 to TRBJ2-7; 11 positions agree with TRBD1. CDR3 length: 18 residues. Trimming took 1 base from V and 5 from J; bases not matched to a gene: 14. Germline V CDR1 and CDR2: SGHNT, YYREEE (reference sequence). The CDR3 reads CASSLWTGGPPLVNEQYF. CDR3 coding DNA: TGTGCCAGCAGCTTGTGGACAGGGGGCCCTCCTTTAGTCAACGAGCAGTACTTC.

The CDR3 DNA is TGTGCCAGCAGCGTAACAGGGTACACTGAAGCTTTCTTT. Its translation is CASSVTGYTEAFF. The chain is built from TRBV9 and TRBJ1-1, with D perhaps matching TRBD1 (6 bases). The germline CDR1 and CDR2 sequences are SGDLS and YYNGEE. Trimming removed 1 base from V and 3 bases from J, with 7 bases in between. The CDR3 extends over 13 amino acids. The full variable domain, rest sourced from reference TRBV9 and TRBJ1-1, is DSGVTQTPKHLITATGQRVTLRCSPRSGDLSVYWYQQSLDQGLQFLIQYYNGEERAKGNILERFSAQQFPDLHSELNLSSLELGDSALYFCASSVTGYTEAFFGQGTRLTVV.

About this clone itself: A much larger clone is a single base away; this may be a read error. V gene TRBV13 combines with J gene TRBJ2-7, with TRBD1 matching 9 bases. From germline, CDR1 is PRHDT and CDR2 FYEKMQ (reference sequence). Trimming took 5 bases from V and 2 from J; bases not matched to a gene: 4. The CDR3 totals 14 residues. CDR3 in DNA: TGTGCCAGCAGCCCCGGGACAGGGACCTACGAGCAGTACTTC. Its protein product is CASSPGTGTYEQYF.

This chain uses TRBV28 with TRBJ2-7; 10 bases agree with TRBD1. This CDR3 has 14 amino acids. The germline gives CDR1 MDHEN, CDR2 SYDVKM. With 5 bases clipped from V and 3 bases from J, the junction kept 4 bases outside the gene matches. The CDR3 region is CASSPDRGNYEQYF. The CDR3 nucleotides are TGTGCCAGCAGTCCGGACAGGGGGAACTACGAGCAGTACTTC.

The chain links TRBV19 to TRBJ2-3, with 14 positions matching TRBD2. The germline V gene encodes CDR1 LNHDA and CDR2 SQIVND (reference sequence). V shed 3 bases, J shed 0 bases, and the junction held 8 bases outside the gene matches. CDR3 length: 19 amino acids. CDR3 nucleotides: TGTGCCAGTAGTATCGGCGGGACTAGCGGGGGCCCTAGCACAGATACGCAGTATTTT. As protein: CASSIGGTSGGPSTDTQYF. Based on the CDR3 plus reference TRBV19 and TRBJ2-3, the full variable domain is DGGITQSPKYLFRKEGQNVTLSCEQNLNHDAMYWYRQDPGQGLRLIYYSQIVNDFQKGDIAEGYSVSREKKESFPLTVTSAQKNPTAFYLCASSIGGTSGGPSTDTQYFGPGTRLTVL.

The rearrangement links TRBV29-1 to TRBJ1-2; maybe TRBD1 (5 bases). This CDR3 has 13 residues. Germline CDR1 and CDR2: SQVTM and ANQGSEA. The V gene lost 4 bases and the J gene lost 8 bases, with 17 bases spanning the gap. The CDR3 loop is CSVVSRAQSGYTF. For the CDR3, the DNA is TGCAGCGTTGTTTCCAGGGCGCAGAGCGGCTACACCTTC.

This chain joins TRBV10-3 and TRBJ1-1; 8 positions agree with TRBD1. The CDR3 is 14 amino acids. With V trimmed by 4 bases and J by 0 bases, 1 base remained unmatched. Germline V gene data show CDR1 as ENHRY and CDR2 as SYGVKD. CDR3 region: CAISGTGMNTEAFF. The DNA of the CDR3 is TGTGCCATCAGTGGGACAGGGATGAACACTGAAGCTTTCTTT.

The V and J genes are TRBV6-6 and TRBJ2-2; 7 positions agree with TRBD1. Losses at the gene ends were 2 bases for V and 5 bases for J; bases not matched to a gene: 5. This CDR3 is 15 amino acids long. CDR1 and CDR2 from the germline V gene are MNHNY and SVGAGI (reference sequence). The CDR3 reads CASSYTSGGTGELFF. The CDR3 bases are TGTGCCAGCAGTTACACGTCAGGGGGAACCGGGGAGCTGTTTTTT.

The chain recombines TRBV19 with TRBJ2-1, with TRBD1 matching 8 bases. Germline lookup yields CDR1 LNHDA and CDR2 SQIVND (reference sequence). This CDR3 comprises 14 residues. Losses at the gene ends were 3 bases for V and 8 bases for J; bases not matched to a gene: 6. Here the CDR3 DNA reads TGTGCCAGTAGTATGAACAGGGGGTGGGATGAGCAGTTCTTC. This gives the protein CASSMNRGWDEQFF.

This chain joins TRBV28 and TRBJ2-7; D is possibly TRBD1 (6 bases). In germline, CDR1 is MDHEN, CDR2 SYDVKM. V was pared by 6 bases and J by 6 bases, with 12 bases between. This CDR3 spans 12 amino acids. CDR3 DNA sequence: TGTGCCAGCAGCTCATCAGGGGTCGAGCAGTACTTC. This translates into CASSSSGVEQYF.

This clone was recorded a few times. This specimen includes other DNA sequences encoding the same CDR3. The chain recombines TRBV12-3 or TRBV12-4 with TRBJ1-2; 7 nucleotides align to TRBD1. The CDR3 loop spans 13 amino acids. V shed 5 bases and J 2 bases; nucleotides not matched to a gene: 2. In nucleotides, the CDR3 is TGTGCCAGCAGTAGCAGGGGGAACTATGGCTACACCTTC. It yields the protein CASSSRGNYGYTF.

The CDR3 protein is CASSEWGGGVGDTQYF. The CDR3 bases are TGTGCCAGCAGTGAATGGGGCGGGGGTGTGGGAGATACGCAGTATTTT. V usage is TRBV2 and J usage is TRBJ2-3, with TRBD2 matching 7 bases. From germline, CDR1 is SNHLY and CDR2 FYNNEI. This CDR3 is built from 16 residues. Trimming took 2 bases from V and 5 from J; bases not matched to a gene: 10. Drawing the rest from reference TRBV2 and TRBJ2-3, the complete variable domain is EPEVTQTPSHQVTQMGQEVILRCVPISNHLYFYWYRQILGQKVEFLVSFYNNEISEKSEIFDDQFSVERPDGSNFTLKIRSTKLEDSAMYFCASSEWGGGVGDTQYFGPGTRLTVL.

V gene TRBV5-1 combines with J gene TRBJ2-7; D may be TRBD1 (5 bases). Trimming left V 6 bases short and J 0 bases short, with 19 bases between. This CDR3 is 16 amino acids long. Germline loops: CDR1 SGHRS, CDR2 YFSETQ. DNA for the CDR3: TGCGCCAGCATCCCCGGGCCTGACAGAAGCTCCTACGAGCAGTACTTC. It specifies CASIPGPDRSSYEQYF.

The chain uses TRBV12-5 and TRBJ1-5; TRBD1 matches at 10 bases. V lost 1 base and J lost 0; bases outside the gene matches: 18. CDR1 is LGHNT and CDR2 is FRNRAP in the germline V gene. The CDR3 is made up of 22 amino acids. In nucleotides, the CDR3 is TGTGCTAGTGGTTTGGCCACCTCGGGGGACAGGGGTTCCTGGAATAGCAATCAGCCCCAGCATTTT. It is translated as CASGLATSGDRGSWNSNQPQHF.

In DNA form, the CDR3 reads TGTGCCAGCAACAACGGAGGCGGGGGGAGGACCGGGGAGCTGTTTTTT. Its protein product is CASNNGGGGRTGELFF. V and J are TRBV28 and TRBJ2-2; 8 nucleotides agree with TRBD2. The CDR3 runs 16 residues. Per the germline V gene, CDR1 is MDHEN and CDR2 is SYDVKM. V was clipped by 7 bases and J by 5 bases; unmatched bases: 12.

The V gene is TRBV7-9, the J gene TRBJ2-7; TRBD1 might be the D (5 bases). Germline-derived CDR1 and CDR2 are SEHNR and FQNEAQ (reference sequence). This CDR3 has 12 residues. V lost 5 bases and J 6 bases, leaving 11 bases between the germline ends. The CDR3 loop reads CASSPDSSEQYF. The CDR3 region has the DNA TGTGCCAGCAGCCCAGACAGTTCCGAGCAGTACTTC. The variable domain in full, completed from reference TRBV7-9 and TRBJ2-7, reads DTGVSQNPRHKITKRGQNVTFRCDPISEHNRLYWYRQTLGQGPEFLTYFQNEAQLEKSRLLSDRFSAERPKGSFSTLEIQRTEQGDSAMYLCASSPDSSEQYFGPGTRLTVT.

The chain is built from TRBV3-1 (or the pseudogene TRBV3-2) and TRBJ2-3; 8 nucleotides line up with TRBD2. This CDR3 is built from 15 residues. From germline, CDR1 is LGHDT and CDR2 YNNKEL (reference sequence). With 1 base clipped from V and 2 bases from J, the junction kept 2 bases outside the gene matches. This CDR3 reads CASSQGGGYTDTQYF. Here the CDR3 DNA reads TGTGCCAGCAGCCAAGGCGGGGGGTACACAGATACGCAGTATTTT.